Described below is a single TCR beta chain sequence and its context. The template was genomic DNA from peripheral blood, not RNA. This entry comes from a study of T cell repertoires in aging, cancer and after chemotherapy. The CDR3 sequence is 13 residues long. The V end lost 5 bases, the J end lost 9 bases, and 14 bases lay between the germline ends. TRB rearrangements spanning V, D and J were amplified using mixed TRB-A/B primers. TCRdb redid the calling of the multiplex PCR reads with MiXCR, one entry per CDR3 protein. There are several thousand distinct CDR3 sequences in the sample; about two fifths occur only once, and 9% to 15% lies in the top ten.

The chain links TRBV12-3 or TRBV12-4 to TRBJ2-1; D is possibly TRBD1 (6 bases). Sample: blood. The clonotype comes from a human donor with a solid tumor. CDR3 protein: CASSPQGMGEQFF. CDR3 nucleotides: TGTGCCAGCAGTCCACAGGGTATGGGTGAGCAGTTCTTC.